Below are 24 T cell receptor beta chains sequenced from a single sample in a study of blood T cells in healthy people across ages. PCR was performed a second time for about 7 to 11 cycles using a sample-barcoded 5' primer and a J-beta primer mix. TCRdb independently ran MiXCR on the 5' RACE reads; one entry per CDR3 protein. The data contain 550,000 to 650,000 distinct CDR3 sequences, approximately 26% of them singletons. The sample was also reused in another study, on T cells of mothers and their children.

Sequenced material: blood. All receptors come from a boy younger than 10 in good health.

Ten or more counts support this clonotype. This sequence joins TRBV7-2 and TRBJ2-7; D not certain. Germline CDR1 SGHTA, CDR2 FQGNSA. The CDR3 runs to 15 residues. V was shortened by 1 base and J by 4 bases, with 14 bases between the two germline ends. The CDR3 DNA reads as TGTGCCAGCAGCTTAGGGTTGGCTACGGGTTACGAGCAGTACTTC. It is translated as CASSLGLATGYEQYF.

This clonotype was found a few times. One junction end does not reproduce the germline sequence, and a read error may be involved. The V and J genes are TRBV12-3 or TRBV12-4 and TRBJ2-5; D is possibly TRBD2 (5 bases). This CDR3 has 13 amino acids. The CDR3 coding sequence is TGTGCCGGCAGTCCTGGACTGCAAGAGACCCAGTACTTC. Translation: CAGSPGLQETQYF.

This chain uses TRBV6-5 with TRBJ1-1, with unresolved D. The CDR3 consists of 13 residues. From germline, CDR1 is MNHEY and CDR2 SVGAGI. V lost 5 bases, J lost 3 bases, and 10 bases lay in between. The CDR3 region is CASSPLVDTEAFF. The DNA of the CDR3 is TGTGCCAGCAGTCCCCTTGTGGACACTGAAGCTTTCTTT.

This clonotype was detected only a few times. V and J are TRBV4-1 and TRBJ2-5, with a weak D call TRBD1 (6 bases). The CDR3 is made up of 14 amino acids. The V gene's germline CDR1 is MGHRA and CDR2 YSYEKL. Trimming shortened V by 3 bases and J by 2 bases, and 10 bases separated the two germline ends. The CDR3 DNA is TGCGCCAGCAGCCAGACCGGACAGCAAGAGACCCAGTACTTC. Amino acids: CASSQTGQQETQYF.

This chain uses TRBV7-9 with TRBJ1-2; D may be TRBD1 (5 bases). Germline V gives CDR1 SEHNR, CDR2 FQNEAQ (reference sequence). V lost 6 bases and J lost 7, with 12 bases in between. This CDR3 has 12 amino acids. The CDR3 protein is CASSNQGTGYTF. The CDR3 nucleotides are TGTGCCAGCAGTAACCAGGGAACTGGCTACACCTTC.

J is TRBJ2-5 and V is TRBV5-1; no clear D. With the DNA end fitting TRBJ2-1 better, the J assignment may be wrong. Per the germline V gene, CDR1 is SGHRS and CDR2 is YFSETQ. The CDR3 length is 12 residues. This CDR3 reads CASRSGVNEQFF. In DNA form, the CDR3 reads TGCGCCAGCAGATCCGGAGTTAATGAGCAGTTCTTC.

V is TRBV11-2 and J is TRBJ1-4; possible D gene TRBD1, 6 bases. CDR1 is SGHAT and CDR2 is FQNNGV in the germline V gene. Trimming took off 3 bases at V and 3 bases at J, with 11 bases between the two ends. CDR3 size: 15 residues. The CDR3 loop reads CASSFTGFANEKLFF. The CDR3 DNA sequence: TGTGCCAGCAGCTTTACAGGGTTTGCTAATGAAAAACTGTTTTTT.

The chain couples TRBV5-4 to TRBJ2-5; 10 positions agree with TRBD1. Germline CDR1 is SGHNT and CDR2 is YYREEE (reference sequence). J lost 3 bases, V lost 0 bases, and 11 bases had no gene match. The CDR3 runs to 18 residues. The CDR3, as DNA: TGTGCCAGCAGCTTGGCGGGTTGGATGGGACAGGGGAAAGAGACCCAGTACTTC. It is translated as CASSLAGWMGQGKETQYF.

Only a few counts were recorded for this clonotype. V is TRBV5-1 and J is TRBJ2-5; 8 positions match TRBD2. The V gene end was trimmed by 0 bases and the J gene end by 0 bases; junction bases not matched to a gene: 4. The CDR3 extends over 16 amino acids. CDR1 and CDR2 from the germline V gene are SGHRS and YFSETQ. The CDR3 bases are TGCGCCAGCAGCTTGGTCCGCGGGGGGAACCAAGAGACCCAGTACTTC. It codes for CASSLVRGGNQETQYF.

The chain is built from TRBV20-1 and TRBJ1-6; the D gene is possibly TRBD1 (5 bases). This CDR3 spans 15 amino acids. V gave up 1 base and J gave up 8 bases, with 15 bases separating them. Germline lookup yields CDR1 DFQATT and CDR2 SNEGSKA (reference sequence). The CDR3 DNA reads TGCAGTGCTAGAGGTCTAGGGGAAGTGGATTCACCCCTCCACTTT. Translated: CSARGLGEVDSPLHF.

This clonotype occurred a few times. The V gene is TRBV7-9, the J gene TRBJ1-2; TRBD1 matches 9 bases. CDR1 is SEHNR, CDR2 FQNEAQ, per germline (reference sequence). The CDR3 is 17 residues long. The V segment lost 4 bases and the J segment 5 bases; nucleotides outside the gene matches: 14. The CDR3 coding sequence is TGTGCCAGCAGCTCCCCGACAGGGGGGGCCGTTAATTATGGCTACACCTTC. Translation gives CASSSPTGGAVNYGYTF.

The chain joins TRBV12-3 or TRBV12-4 to TRBJ2-3; tentatively, D is TRBD1 or TRBD2 (6 bases each). CDR3 length: 14 amino acids. Trimming cost V 6 bases and J 4 bases, with 14 bases left between them. The CDR3 protein is CASSRGGSADTQYF. DNA for the CDR3: TGTGCCAGCAGCAGAGGGGGGAGCGCAGATACGCAGTATTTT.

This clonotype has at least ten counts. This chain links TRBV5-5 with TRBJ2-5, with 7 bases identical to TRBD2. V trimming: 7 bases; J trimming: 5 bases; junction bases outside the gene matches: 8. CDR3 length equals 13 residues. Per the germline V gene, CDR1 is SGHKS and CDR2 is YYEKEE (reference sequence). CDR3 in amino acids: CASGGLAEETQYF. CDR3 sequence (DNA): TGTGCCAGCGGTGGGCTAGCGGAGGAGACCCAGTACTTC.

This clonotype was seen more than once but under ten times. The chain employs TRBV7-9 and TRBJ1-2, with 9 bases lining up with TRBD1. This CDR3 comprises 16 residues. The V segment lost 1 base and the J segment 7 bases; nucleotides outside the gene matches: 10. Germline lookup yields CDR1 SEHNR and CDR2 FQNEAQ (reference sequence). The CDR3 loop is CASSLETGGTLRGYTF. CDR3 bases: TGTGCCAGCAGCTTAGAAACAGGGGGCACCCTGCGTGGCTACACCTTC.

V gene TRBV20-1 combines with J gene TRBJ2-3, with 8 bases aligning to TRBD1. Germline V gene data show CDR1 as DFQATT and CDR2 as SNEGSKA (reference sequence). The CDR3 runs to 12 residues. Trimming took 7 bases from V and 4 from J; bases not matched to a gene: 4. The CDR3 region is CSGGQGSDTQYF. Here the CDR3 DNA reads TGCAGTGGAGGACAGGGCTCAGATACGCAGTATTTT.

The rearrangement joins TRBV15 to TRBJ2-1; 7 bases match TRBD2. Germline CDR1 LNHNV, CDR2 YYDKDF (reference sequence). This CDR3 has 11 amino acids. J lost 9 bases, V lost 6 bases, and 2 bases had no gene match. The chain's CDR3 is CATRAGSEQFF. The CDR3 DNA reads TGTGCCACCAGAGCGGGGAGTGAGCAGTTCTTC.

There are a few counts of this clonotype. The V gene is TRBV20-1, the J gene TRBJ1-3; weak D call: TRBD1 (6 bases). This CDR3 region has 13 residues. V lost 1 base, J lost 3 bases, and 7 bases lay in between. CDR1 DFQATT and CDR2 SNEGSKA come from the germline V gene (reference sequence). CDR3 loop: CSARATGGNTIYF. The CDR3 region has the DNA TGCAGTGCTAGAGCGACAGGTGGAAACACCATATATTTT.

The genes are TRBV27 and TRBJ2-5; 8 nucleotides line up with TRBD1. The end of the DNA is better explained by TRBJ2-7, so the J call may be wrong. The CDR3 has 16 amino acids. CDR1 is MNHEY and CDR2 is SMNVEV in the germline V gene (reference sequence). As DNA, the CDR3 is TGTGCCAGCAGTCCAGGACAGGGTACCTTTGCCTACGAGCAGTACTTC. Its translation is CASSPGQGTFAYEQYF.

The genes are TRBV7-9 and TRBJ1-4, with no clear D. The CDR3 length is 13 residues. V was cut by 5 bases and J by 5 bases, with 9 bases left in between. Germline CDR1 and CDR2: SEHNR and FQNEAQ (reference sequence). As DNA, the CDR3 is TGTGCCAGCAGCCCCGGAATAAATGAAAAACTGTTTTTT. This translates into CASSPGINEKLFF.

The chain has TRBV27 and TRBJ2-5, with 8 bases identical to TRBD2. The DNA matches TRBJ2-7 better at its end, which makes the J call doubtful. CDR1 and CDR2 from the germline V gene are MNHEY and SMNVEV (reference sequence). CDR3 size: 13 residues. The DNA for the CDR3 is TGTGCCAGCAGTTCTACGGGAGGGTACGAGCAGTACTTC. This codes for CASSSTGGYEQYF.

The chain recombines TRBV7-9 with TRBJ2-1, with 15 positions matching TRBD2. This CDR3 has 17 amino acids. Germline V gene lookup returns CDR1 SEHNR and CDR2 FQNEAQ (reference sequence). V dropped 3 bases and J dropped 8; count of bases not matched to a gene: 8. The CDR3 loop is CASSLRTSGRAGDEQFF. CDR3 DNA: TGTGCCAGCAGCTTGAGGACTAGCGGGAGGGCCGGGGATGAGCAGTTCTTC. The complete variable domain, with remaining parts taken from reference TRBV7-9 and TRBJ2-1, reads DTGVSQNPRHKITKRGQNVTFRCDPISEHNRLYWYRQTLGQGPEFLTYFQNEAQLEKSRLLSDRFSAERPKGSFSTLEIQRTEQGDSAMYLCASSLRTSGRAGDEQFFGPGTRLTVL.

This clonotype was seen repeatedly, ten times or more. V is TRBV2 and J is TRBJ1-2; D may be TRBD1 (6 bases). Germline CDR1 is SNHLY and CDR2 is FYNNEI. The CDR3 has 14 residues. The V gene lost 6 bases and the J gene lost 2 bases, with 13 bases spanning the gap. The CDR3 loop reads CASRFRDTNYGYTF. The CDR3 bases are TGTGCCAGCAGGTTCCGGGACACCAACTATGGCTACACCTTC.

The chain links TRBV7-8 to TRBJ1-4; D remains unclear. The germline V gene encodes CDR1 SGHVS and CDR2 FQNEAQ. Trimming cost V 1 base and J 4 bases, with 16 bases left between them. This CDR3 region has 17 residues. The CDR3 protein is CASSLEVAGTFNEKLFF. The CDR3 DNA follows: TGTGCCAGCAGCTTAGAAGTTGCGGGCACCTTTAATGAAAAACTGTTTTTT. The full variable domain, with the rest looked up from reference TRBV7-8 and TRBJ1-4, is GAGVSQSPRYKVAKRGQDVALRCDPISGHVSLFWYQQALGQGPEFLTYFQNEAQLDKSGLPSDRFFAERPEGSVSTLKIQRTQQEDSAVYLCASSLEVAGTFNEKLFFGSGTQLSVL.

V is TRBV6-2 or TRBV6-3 and J is TRBJ2-7; TRBD1 might be the D (6 bases). The CDR3 totals 15 residues. With 6 bases removed from V and 1 base from J, the gap between germline ends came to 16 bases. Germline V gene data show CDR1 as MNHEY and CDR2 as SVGEGT. CDR3 bases: TGTGCCAGCAGCTTAGACAGGAGGTCATCCTACGAGCAGTACTTC. Its translation is CASSLDRRSSYEQYF.